This TCR beta chain is drawn from a study of blood T cell repertoires in COVID-19. Across the study: Collection of acute and convalescent COVID-19 samples took place in the United States, Italy and Spain.

V shed 4 bases and J shed 6 bases, with 15 bases lying between them. The CDR3 sequence is 14 residues long. CDR1 LNHDA and CDR2 SQIVND come from the germline V gene (reference sequence). TCRdb's table, derived via immunoSEQ multiplex PCR, lists solely in-frame clones and lacks some. The data contain 55,000 to 90,000 clones, about 88% of them seen just once; the ten biggest clones take up about 4%. V usage is TRBV19 and J usage is TRBJ1-2; D may be TRBD1 (5 bases). The receptor's source is a man between 65 and 85 years old with active COVID-19. Sequencing input: peripheral blood. In nucleotides, the CDR3 is TGTGCCAGTAGTAATTTGGGGCAGGGCGATGGCTACACCTTC. As protein: CASSNLGQGDGYTF.